This T cell receptor (beta chain) was profiled in a study of T cell repertoires in cytomegalovirus infection. The overall study: Recently identified HLA-C-restricted CMV epitopes were among the peptides used. Public TCR beta signatures indicated both CMV infection and matching HLA type.

The CDR3 covers 16 residues. The germline V and J ends were trimmed by 5 bases and 8 bases, with 24 bases remaining between them. Germline V CDR1 and CDR2: SEHNR, FQNEAQ (reference sequence). Findings and caveats of the study: The cumulative frequency of public TCR beta families distinguished individuals who carried CMV together with the relevant HLA. There were HLA-C-restricted CMV-specific TCR beta clonotypes dominating the ex vivo response.

One entry per CDR3 protein, called by TCRdb with MiXCR from the reads. The sample lists about 310,000 distinct CDR3 sequences, more than 20% occurring once. With respect to this clonotype: Its cognate antigen is unknown.

The TCR originated in a human donor in good health (CMV status not recorded). Some clones in this sample may be carry-over from other donors' samples. J is TRBJ1-2 and V is TRBV7-9; possibly TRBD1 for D (6 bases). The sequencing used cultured PBMCs, collected from culture after CMV antigen stimulation. For the CDR3, the DNA is TGTGCCAGCAGCCCCATCCGAGTCCCGCAGGGGAAAGGCTACACCTTC. Its translation: CASSPIRVPQGKGYTF.